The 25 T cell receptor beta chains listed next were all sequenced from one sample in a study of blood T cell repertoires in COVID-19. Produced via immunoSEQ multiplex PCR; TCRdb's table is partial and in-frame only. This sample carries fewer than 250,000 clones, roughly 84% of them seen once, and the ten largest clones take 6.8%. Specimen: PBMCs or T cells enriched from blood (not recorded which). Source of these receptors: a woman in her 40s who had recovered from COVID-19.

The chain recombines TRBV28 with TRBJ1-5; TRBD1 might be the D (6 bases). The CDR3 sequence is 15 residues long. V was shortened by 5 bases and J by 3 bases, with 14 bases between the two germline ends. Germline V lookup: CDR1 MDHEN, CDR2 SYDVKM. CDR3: CASSPTQGFNQPQHF. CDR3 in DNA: TGTGCCAGCAGTCCCACACAGGGATTCAATCAGCCCCAGCATTTT.

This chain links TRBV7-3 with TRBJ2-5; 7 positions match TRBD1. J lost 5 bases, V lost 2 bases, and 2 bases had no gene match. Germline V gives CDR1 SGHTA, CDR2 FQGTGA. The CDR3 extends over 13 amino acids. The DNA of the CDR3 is TGTGCCAGCAGCTTAGACAGGGCCGAGACCCAGTACTTC. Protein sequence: CASSLDRAETQYF.

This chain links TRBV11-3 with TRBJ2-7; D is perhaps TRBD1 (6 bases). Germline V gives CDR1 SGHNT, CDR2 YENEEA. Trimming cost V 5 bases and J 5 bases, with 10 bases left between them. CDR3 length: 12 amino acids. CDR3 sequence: CASSIGTNEQYV. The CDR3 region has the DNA TGTGCCAGCAGCATCGGGACAAACGAGCAGTACGTC.

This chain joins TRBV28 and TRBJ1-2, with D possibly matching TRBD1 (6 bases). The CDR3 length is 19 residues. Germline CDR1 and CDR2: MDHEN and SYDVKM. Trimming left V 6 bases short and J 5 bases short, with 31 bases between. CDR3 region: CASRPSGVGSSAGRYGYTF. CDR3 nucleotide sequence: TGTGCCAGCAGACCCTCAGGGGTGGGATCTAGCGCCGGGAGGTATGGCTACACCTTC.

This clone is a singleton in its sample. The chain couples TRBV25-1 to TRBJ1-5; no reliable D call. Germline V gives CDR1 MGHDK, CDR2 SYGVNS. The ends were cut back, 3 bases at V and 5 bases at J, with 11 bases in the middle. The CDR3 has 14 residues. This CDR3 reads CASSEQRWDQPQHF. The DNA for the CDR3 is TGTGCCAGCAGTGAGCAGAGGTGGGATCAGCCCCAGCATTTT.

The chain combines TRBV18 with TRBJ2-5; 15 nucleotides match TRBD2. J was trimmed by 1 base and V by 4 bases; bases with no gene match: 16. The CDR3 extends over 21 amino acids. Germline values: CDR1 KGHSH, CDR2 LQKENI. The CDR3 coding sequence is TGTGCCAGCTCACTATTACAGCCGGGACTAGCGGGAGGTGGACCCCAAGAGACCCAGTACTTC. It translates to CASSLLQPGLAGGGPQETQYF.

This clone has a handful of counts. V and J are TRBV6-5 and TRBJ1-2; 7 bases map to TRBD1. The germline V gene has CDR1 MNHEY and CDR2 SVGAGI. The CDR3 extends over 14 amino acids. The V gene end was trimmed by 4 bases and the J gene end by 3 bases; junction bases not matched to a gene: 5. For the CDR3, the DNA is TGTGCCAGCAGTTCCGGGACAGCTGACTATGGCTACACCTTC. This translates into CASSSGTADYGYTF.

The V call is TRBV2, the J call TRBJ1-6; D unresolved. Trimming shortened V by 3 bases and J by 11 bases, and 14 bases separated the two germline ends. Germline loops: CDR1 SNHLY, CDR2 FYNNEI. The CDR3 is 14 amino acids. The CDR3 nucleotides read TGTGCCAGCAGTGAGCGGGGAGAAGGCGCACCCCTCCACTTT. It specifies CASSERGEGAPLHF.

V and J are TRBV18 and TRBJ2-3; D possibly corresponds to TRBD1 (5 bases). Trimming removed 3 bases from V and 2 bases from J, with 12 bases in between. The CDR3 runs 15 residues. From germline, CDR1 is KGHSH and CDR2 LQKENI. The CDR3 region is CASSPQGLFTDTQYF. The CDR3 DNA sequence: TGTGCCAGCTCACCGCAGGGCTTATTCACAGATACGCAGTATTTT.

The CDR3 loop is CASRGGASYEQFF. Here the CDR3 DNA reads TGTGCCAGCAGGGGGGGGGCTAGTTATGAGCAGTTCTTC. The chain joins TRBV27 to TRBJ2-1, with D perhaps matching TRBD2 (7 bases). Germline loops: CDR1 MNHEY, CDR2 SMNVEV (reference sequence). Trimming pared 6 bases from V and 8 bases from J, leaving 14 bases between. This CDR3 spans 13 amino acids.

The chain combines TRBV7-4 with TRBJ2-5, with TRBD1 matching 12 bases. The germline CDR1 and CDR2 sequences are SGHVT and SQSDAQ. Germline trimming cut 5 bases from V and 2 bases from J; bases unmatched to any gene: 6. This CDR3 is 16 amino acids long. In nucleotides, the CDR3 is TGTGCCAGCAGCCCGCCGGGACAGGGGGCACAAGAGACCCAGTACTTC. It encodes CASSPPGQGAQETQYF.

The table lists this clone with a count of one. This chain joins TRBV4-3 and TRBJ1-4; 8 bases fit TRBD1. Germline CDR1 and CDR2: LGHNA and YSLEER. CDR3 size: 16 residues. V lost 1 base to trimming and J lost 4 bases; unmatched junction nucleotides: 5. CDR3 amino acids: CASSQGTTGVNEKLFF. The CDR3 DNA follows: TGCGCCAGCAGCCAAGGAACGACAGGGGTTAATGAAAAACTGTTTTTT.

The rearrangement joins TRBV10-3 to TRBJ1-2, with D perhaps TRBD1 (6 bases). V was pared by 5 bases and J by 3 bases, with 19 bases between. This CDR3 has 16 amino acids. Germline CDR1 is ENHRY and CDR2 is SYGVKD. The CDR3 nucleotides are TGTGCCATCAGTCGACCAGTAGAGGGGGTGGACTATGGCTACACCTTC. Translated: CAISRPVEGVDYGYTF.

The CDR3 reads CASSIGRYTDTQYF. The DNA of the CDR3 is TGTGCCAGTAGTATCGGCAGGTACACAGATACGCAGTATTTT. The chain links TRBV19 to TRBJ2-3, with no clear D. The germline V gene has CDR1 LNHDA and CDR2 SQIVND (reference sequence). Trimming pared 3 bases from V and 2 bases from J, leaving 9 bases between. The CDR3 has 14 amino acids.

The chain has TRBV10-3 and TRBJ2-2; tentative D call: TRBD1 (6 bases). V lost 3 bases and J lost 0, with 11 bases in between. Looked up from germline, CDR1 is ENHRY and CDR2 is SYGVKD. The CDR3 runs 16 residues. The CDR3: CAISDQGRSNTGELFF. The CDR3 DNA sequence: TGTGCCATCAGTGACCAGGGGAGATCGAACACCGGGGAGCTGTTTTTT.

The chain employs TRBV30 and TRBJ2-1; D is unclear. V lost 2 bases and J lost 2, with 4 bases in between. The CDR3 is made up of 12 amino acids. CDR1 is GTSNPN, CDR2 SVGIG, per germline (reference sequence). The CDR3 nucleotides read TGTGCCTGGAGTAGCACCTACAATGAGCAGTTCTTC. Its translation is CAWSSTYNEQFF.

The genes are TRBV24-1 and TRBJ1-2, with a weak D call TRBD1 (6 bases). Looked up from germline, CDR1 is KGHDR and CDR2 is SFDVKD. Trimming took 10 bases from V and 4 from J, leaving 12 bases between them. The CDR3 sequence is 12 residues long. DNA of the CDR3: TGTGCCACGAAGTCGGACAGCTATGGCTACACCTTC. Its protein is CATKSDSYGYTF.

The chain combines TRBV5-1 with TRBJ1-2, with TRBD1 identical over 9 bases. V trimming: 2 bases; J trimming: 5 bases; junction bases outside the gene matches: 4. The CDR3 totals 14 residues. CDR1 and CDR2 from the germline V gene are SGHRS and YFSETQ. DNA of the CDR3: TGCGCCAGCAGCTTCTCGACAGGGGGATATGGCTACACCTTC. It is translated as CASSFSTGGYGYTF.

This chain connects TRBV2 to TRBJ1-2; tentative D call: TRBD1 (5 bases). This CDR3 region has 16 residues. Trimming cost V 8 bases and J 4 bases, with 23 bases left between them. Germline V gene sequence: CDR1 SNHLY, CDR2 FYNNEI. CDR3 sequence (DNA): TGTGCCAGCTTCGAGGGGCCAGGGAGGGGATTCTATGGCTACACCTTC. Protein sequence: CASFEGPGRGFYGYTF.

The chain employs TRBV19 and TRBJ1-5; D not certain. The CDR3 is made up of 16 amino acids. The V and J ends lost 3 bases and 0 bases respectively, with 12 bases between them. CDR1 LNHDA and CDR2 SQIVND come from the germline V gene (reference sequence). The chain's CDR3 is CASSIQWHVSNQPQHF. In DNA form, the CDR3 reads TGTGCCAGTAGTATTCAGTGGCACGTTAGCAATCAGCCCCAGCATTTT. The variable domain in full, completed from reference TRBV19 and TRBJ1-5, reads DGGITQSPKYLFRKEGQNVTLSCEQNLNHDAMYWYRQDPGQGLRLIYYSQIVNDFQKGDIAEGYSVSREKKESFPLTVTSAQKNPTAFYLCASSIQWHVSNQPQHFGDGTRLSIL.

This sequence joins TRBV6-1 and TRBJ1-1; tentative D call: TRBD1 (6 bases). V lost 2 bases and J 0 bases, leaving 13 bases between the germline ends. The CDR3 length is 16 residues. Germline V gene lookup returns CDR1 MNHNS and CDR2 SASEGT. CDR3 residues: CASSELGRGMNTEAFF. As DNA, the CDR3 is TGTGCCAGCAGTGAACTCGGCAGGGGCATGAACACTGAAGCTTTCTTT.

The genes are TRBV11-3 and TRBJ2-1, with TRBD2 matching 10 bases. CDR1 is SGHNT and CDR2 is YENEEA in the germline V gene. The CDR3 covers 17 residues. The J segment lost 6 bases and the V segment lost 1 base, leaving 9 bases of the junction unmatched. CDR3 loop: CASSLGGTAGGSNEQFF. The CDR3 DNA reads TGTGCCAGCAGCTTAGGTGGGACAGCGGGAGGGTCCAATGAGCAGTTCTTC. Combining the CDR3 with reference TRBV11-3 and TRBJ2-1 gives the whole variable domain EAGVVQSPRYKIIEKKQPVAFWCNPISGHNTLYWYLQNLGQGPELLIRYENEEAVDDSQLPKDRFSAERLKGVDSTLKIQPAELGDSAVYLCASSLGGTAGGSNEQFFGPGTRLTVL.

The DNA for the CDR3 is TGTGCCATCAGTGACTCGAAGGGGGCCCGGACATACAATGAGCAGTTCTTC. This gives the protein CAISDSKGARTYNEQFF. The V call is TRBV10-3, the J call TRBJ2-1; 7 bases match TRBD1. The CDR3 extends over 17 amino acids. Germline CDR1 and CDR2: ENHRY and SYGVKD. V lost 3 bases and J lost 4; bases outside the gene matches: 12.

DNA of the CDR3: TGTGCCAGCAGCTTGGAAGGGTGGGCCGGGACAGCCTACGAGCAGTACTTC. Amino acid sequence: CASSLEGWAGTAYEQYF. The chain carries TRBV11-2 and TRBJ2-7, with TRBD1 identical over 7 bases. This CDR3 comprises 17 residues. V shed 3 bases, J shed 2 bases, and the junction held 13 bases outside the gene matches. From germline, CDR1 is SGHAT and CDR2 FQNNGV.

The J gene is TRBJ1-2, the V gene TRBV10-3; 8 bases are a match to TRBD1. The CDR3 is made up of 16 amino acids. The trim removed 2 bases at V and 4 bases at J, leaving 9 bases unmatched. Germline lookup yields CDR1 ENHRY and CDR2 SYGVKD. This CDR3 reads CAISEGASGGGYGYTF. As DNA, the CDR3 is TGTGCCATCAGTGAGGGTGCATCAGGGGGCGGCTATGGCTACACCTTC.